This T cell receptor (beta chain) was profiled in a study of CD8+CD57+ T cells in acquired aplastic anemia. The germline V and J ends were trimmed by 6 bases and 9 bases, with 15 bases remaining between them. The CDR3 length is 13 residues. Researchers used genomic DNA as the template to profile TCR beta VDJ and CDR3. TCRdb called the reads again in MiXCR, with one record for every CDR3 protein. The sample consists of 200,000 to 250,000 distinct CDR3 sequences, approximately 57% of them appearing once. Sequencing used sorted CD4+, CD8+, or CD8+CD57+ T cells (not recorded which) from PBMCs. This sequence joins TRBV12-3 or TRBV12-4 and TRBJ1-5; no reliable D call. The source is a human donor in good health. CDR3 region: CASSPRSWGPQHF. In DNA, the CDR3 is TGTGCCAGCAGCCCCCGGTCATGGGGGCCCCAGCATTTT.